These 23 T cell receptor beta chains originate from one sample sequenced in a study of blood T cells in healthy people across ages. PCR was performed a second time for about 6 to 12 cycles using a sample-barcoded 5' primer and a J-beta primer mix. TCRdb recomputed calls from the 5' RACE reads with MiXCR, one row per CDR3 protein. Here the sample spans roughly 1,500,000 distinct CDR3 sequences, roughly 30% being singletons. Sequencing was performed on blood. The receptors originated from a woman aged 30 to 39 in good health.

This sequence joins TRBV30 and TRBJ2-3; D is unclear. Trimming cost V 6 bases and J 5 bases, with 9 bases left between them. This CDR3 has 11 amino acids. The germline CDR1 and CDR2 sequences are GTSNPN and SVGIG (reference sequence). Written as DNA, the CDR3 is TGTGCCTGCACGACCCGAGATACGCAGTATTTT. Its protein product is CACTTRDTQYF.

This clonotype has at least ten counts. The chain combines TRBV2 with TRBJ1-6; D uncertain. Germline-derived CDR1 and CDR2 are SNHLY and FYNNEI. Trimming took off 3 bases at V and 4 bases at J, with 7 bases between the two ends. The CDR3 is 14 residues long. CDR3 region: CASSENNYNSPLHF. The DNA of the CDR3 is TGTGCCAGCAGTGAGAATAATTATAATTCACCCCTCCACTTT.

A few counts support this clonotype. The rearrangement links TRBV20-1 to TRBJ2-7, with 13 bases that match TRBD2. With 6 bases clipped from V and 2 bases from J, the junction kept 4 bases outside the gene matches. The length of the CDR3 is 14 residues. Per the germline V gene, CDR1 is DFQATT and CDR2 is SNEGSKA (reference sequence). CDR3 sequence reads: CSAGTSGVAYEQYF. The CDR3 region has the DNA TGCAGTGCGGGGACTAGCGGGGTCGCCTACGAGCAGTACTTC.

This clonotype was counted many times. The chain carries TRBV29-1 and TRBJ2-5; D remains unclear. Looked up from germline, CDR1 is SQVTM and CDR2 is ANQGSEA. V was clipped by 3 bases and J by 0 bases, with 8 bases between them. This CDR3 is 13 amino acids long. The CDR3 DNA is TGCAGCGTTGAGATGGCACACCAAGAGACCCAGTACTTC. It specifies CSVEMAHQETQYF.

V usage is TRBV7-9 and J usage is TRBJ2-7; a weak D match, TRBD2 (5 bases). CDR1 SEHNR and CDR2 FQNEAQ come from the germline V gene (reference sequence). Trimming cost V 1 base and J 6 bases, with 16 bases left between them. The CDR3 runs 15 residues. In nucleotides, the CDR3 is TGTGCCAGCAGCTTAGAGGCGGGTTTTTTGAGCGAGCAGTACTTC. It encodes CASSLEAGFLSEQYF.

This chain uses TRBV15 with TRBJ2-7; 7 nucleotides match TRBD1. Germline CDR1 LNHNV, CDR2 YYDKDF (reference sequence). CDR3 length equals 15 residues. J was trimmed by 3 bases and V by 3 bases; bases with no gene match: 8. The CDR3, as DNA: TGTGCCACCAGCAGTTTAGGACAGGTCCTCTACGAGCAGTACTTC. As protein: CATSSLGQVLYEQYF.

This clonotype has only one observation. At one end the junction does not follow the germline gene, possibly because of a read error. The rearrangement links TRBV12-3 or TRBV12-4 to TRBJ1-4; D gene uncertain. CDR3 length: 12 residues. CDR3: CVSSSQRSELFF. The CDR3 DNA reads as TGTGTCAGCAGTTCACAGCGGTCCGAACTGTTTTTT.

This clonotype was seen only a few times. V gene TRBV9 combines with J gene TRBJ2-3; D is possibly TRBD2 (6 bases). CDR3 length: 18 residues. CDR1 and CDR2 from the germline V gene are SGDLS and YYNGEE. V dropped 0 bases and J dropped 4 bases, with 21 bases sitting between them. The CDR3 spells CASSVDGRTGPVADTQYF. In nucleotides, the CDR3 is TGTGCCAGCAGCGTAGACGGGAGAACCGGGCCCGTCGCAGATACGCAGTATTTT.

This chain joins TRBV20-1 and TRBJ2-3, with TRBD1 identical over 7 bases. The V and J ends lost 0 bases and 4 bases, in that order; junction bases with no gene match: 10. This CDR3 is 16 amino acids long. Germline values: CDR1 DFQATT, CDR2 SNEGSKA (reference sequence). In nucleotides, the CDR3 is TGCAGTGCTAGAGATCCTTACAGGGGATACGCAGATACGCAGTATTTT. This sequence encodes CSARDPYRGYADTQYF.

This clonotype came up a few times. This CDR3 is CSARIQLNEKLFF. The CDR3, as DNA: TGCAGTGCCAGGATACAGTTAAATGAAAAACTGTTTTTT. The chain links TRBV20-1 to TRBJ1-4; D ambiguous. Trimming shortened V by 6 bases and J by 5 bases, and 13 bases separated the two germline ends. The CDR3 length is 13 residues. Looked up from germline, CDR1 is DFQATT and CDR2 is SNEGSKA (reference sequence).

This clonotype was counted once. This sequence joins TRBV14 and TRBJ1-2, with 7 nucleotides matching TRBD1. The CDR3 loop spans 13 amino acids. The germline gives CDR1 SGHDN, CDR2 FVKESK. After removal of 10 bases from V and 4 bases from J, the junction contained 9 bases not matched to a gene. The CDR3 protein is CATGAGGSYGYTF. The CDR3 nucleotides read TGTGCCACCGGGGCAGGGGGGTCCTATGGCTACACCTTC.

J is TRBJ1-1 and V is TRBV9, with D maybe TRBD1 (6 bases). This CDR3 has 14 amino acids. Per the germline V gene, CDR1 is SGDLS and CDR2 is YYNGEE. V lost 5 bases and J 6 bases, leaving 17 bases between the germline ends. The CDR3 sequence is CASSTGWGPAEAFF. CDR3 bases: TGTGCCAGCAGTACCGGATGGGGGCCCGCTGAAGCTTTCTTT. The full variable domain, rest sourced from reference TRBV9 and TRBJ1-1, is DSGVTQTPKHLITATGQRVTLRCSPRSGDLSVYWYQQSLDQGLQFLIQYYNGEERAKGNILERFSAQQFPDLHSELNLSSLELGDSALYFCASSTGWGPAEAFFGQGTRLTVV.

In this sample, this clonotype turned up a few times. This chain uses TRBV6-1 with TRBJ1-2, with no clear D. This CDR3 contains 13 residues. Per germline, CDR1 MNHNS and CDR2 SASEGT. V gave up 5 bases and J gave up 8 bases, with 15 bases separating them. CDR3 sequence (DNA): TGTGCCAGCAGTCAGCGGGGAGGAGGGGGCTACACCTTC. It codes for CASSQRGGGGYTF.

This rearrangement joins TRBV5-1 to TRBJ1-2; D not resolved. The CDR3 extends over 16 amino acids. Germline V CDR1 and CDR2: SGHRS, YFSETQ. V was pared by 1 base and J by 4 bases, with 17 bases between. CDR3 in DNA: TGCGCCAGCAGCTTGTTGCAGGCACGCTTTAGCTATGGCTACACCTTC. Its translation is CASSLLQARFSYGYTF.

This chain connects TRBV30 to TRBJ1-2, with D possibly matching TRBD1 (5 bases). Germline lookup yields CDR1 GTSNPN and CDR2 SVGIG (reference sequence). The CDR3 extends over 12 amino acids. Trimming pared 2 bases from V and 4 bases from J, leaving 8 bases between. CDR3 nucleotide sequence: TGTGCCTGGAGTCCAGGGTTCTATGGCTACACCTTC. Protein product: CAWSPGFYGYTF.

There are a few counts of this clonotype. The chain combines TRBV4-1 with TRBJ2-1; 8 bases are a match to TRBD2. V lost 1 base to trimming and J lost 8 bases; unmatched junction nucleotides: 13. This CDR3 spans 17 amino acids. From germline, CDR1 is MGHRA and CDR2 YSYEKL. The DNA of the CDR3 is TGCGCCAGCAGCCAAGTAACCGGGACTAGATTTCTGCATGAGCAGTTCTTC. It specifies CASSQVTGTRFLHEQFF.

This clonotype has only a few counts. The rearrangement links TRBV5-1 to TRBJ2-7; D is undetermined. This CDR3 comprises 14 residues. Deletions cut 0 bases from V and 6 bases from J, with 13 bases between. CDR1 is SGHRS, CDR2 YFSETQ, per germline. The CDR3: CASSLGVPKTEQYF. Here the CDR3 DNA reads TGCGCCAGCAGCTTGGGCGTGCCCAAGACCGAGCAGTACTTC.

The gene calls are TRBV2 and TRBJ2-5, with 11 bases fitting TRBD2. Trimming at V came to 6 bases and at J to 2 bases, leaving 2 bases not matched to a gene. CDR1 and CDR2 from the germline V gene are SNHLY and FYNNEI. This CDR3 has 14 residues. In DNA form, the CDR3 reads TGTGCCAGCAGGACTAGCGGGGTTCAAGAGACCCAGTACTTC. Translating gives CASRTSGVQETQYF.

V and J are TRBV10-1 and TRBJ1-1, with D maybe TRBD1 (5 bases). Germline V gene sequence: CDR1 WNHNN, CDR2 SYGVQD (reference sequence). Trimming took 5 bases from V and 4 from J, leaving 14 bases between them. The CDR3 is made up of 14 amino acids. As DNA, the CDR3 is TGCGCCAGCAGTAAGGCAGGGTGGAGCACTGAAGCTTTCTTT. Its translation: CASSKAGWSTEAFF.

CDR3: CATSSRWGANSPLHF. Here the CDR3 DNA reads TGTGCCACCAGCAGCAGGTGGGGGGCGAATTCACCCCTCCACTTT. The chain links TRBV15 to TRBJ1-6, with D tentatively TRBD1 (6 bases). CDR1 is LNHNV and CDR2 is YYDKDF in the germline V gene (reference sequence). V dropped 3 bases and J dropped 7 bases, with 13 bases sitting between them. The CDR3 covers 15 residues.

The rearrangement uses TRBV3-1 and TRBJ2-3; a possible D gene is TRBD1 (6 bases). CDR1 and CDR2 from the germline V gene are LGHDT and YNNKEL (reference sequence). The CDR3 covers 15 residues. Trimming cost V 2 bases and J 2 bases, with 11 bases left between them. CDR3 loop: CASSQKGVVTDTQYF. The CDR3 nucleotides are TGTGCCAGCAGCCAAAAGGGGGTAGTCACAGATACGCAGTATTTT.

V and J are TRBV11-3 and TRBJ2-5, with 7 bases matching TRBD2. The V gene's germline CDR1 is SGHNT and CDR2 YENEEA. The CDR3 length is 15 residues. The junction had 8 bases not matched to a gene; V was cut back by 3 bases and J by 4 bases. CDR3 DNA: TGTGCCAGCAGCTTTCGGGGGGATGGAGGAGAGACCCAGTACTTC. Protein sequence: CASSFRGDGGETQYF.

V usage is TRBV12-3 or TRBV12-4 and J usage is TRBJ2-6, with 7 bases lining up with TRBD1. The CDR3 covers 18 residues. J was trimmed by 0 bases and V by 6 bases; bases with no gene match: 11. The CDR3 DNA reads as TGTGCCAGCAGCGAAGGGGCAGGGGGTGTCTCTGGGGCCAACGTCCTGACTTTC. It translates to CASSEGAGGVSGANVLTF.